This passage covers 6 T cell receptor beta chains from one sample sequenced in a study of human T cells and chemical hapten exposure. Time point specified: patch test 2, 6 weeks after DPC sensitization. Treatment in this sample: therapeutic diphenylcyclopropenone sensitization with weekly scalp DPC. Using its own MiXCR run on the RACE reads, TCRdb lists one record per CDR3 protein. The sample consists of 25,000 to 30,000 distinct CDR3 sequences, over 9% of them appearing once. The sample in question was whole blood, obtained in connection with sensitization to the hapten diphenylcyclopropenone (DPC). Receptors originate from a young man with alopecia areata. Some clones in this sample may be carry-over from other donors' samples.

This clonotype was seen repeatedly, ten times or more. The rearrangement joins TRBV5-1 to TRBJ2-3; maybe TRBD2 (6 bases). Germline loops: CDR1 SGHRS, CDR2 YFSETQ. V was pared by 2 bases and J by 2 bases, with 15 bases between. The CDR3 sequence is 16 residues long. CDR3 loop: CASSLEGDLTTDTQYF. The CDR3 DNA is TGCGCCAGCAGCTTAGAAGGGGACTTAACCACAGATACGCAGTATTTT. Drawing the rest from reference TRBV5-1 and TRBJ2-3, the complete variable domain is KAGVTQTPRYLIKTRGQQVTLSCSPISGHRSVSWYQQTPGQGLQFLFEYFSETQRNKGNFPGRFSGRQFSNSRSEMNVSTLELGDSALYLCASSLEGDLTTDTQYFGPGTRLTVL.

This clonotype came up many times. The chain links TRBV30 to TRBJ1-4, with TRBD1 matching 9 bases. After removal of 5 bases from V and 14 bases from J, the junction contained 12 bases not matched to a gene. Germline CDR1 reads GTSNPN; CDR2 reads SVGIG (reference sequence). The length of the CDR3 is 13 residues. The chain's CDR3 is CAWLRAGTGPLFF. CDR3 nucleotides: TGTGCCTGGCTTCGGGCAGGGACAGGGCCTCTGTTTTTT.

This clonotype was counted at least ten times. This rearrangement joins TRBV7-2 to TRBJ1-3, with 7 nucleotides matching TRBD1. Germline V CDR1 and CDR2: SGHTA, FQGNSA. V dropped 3 bases and J dropped 4; count of bases not matched to a gene: 9. There are 16 residues in the CDR3. The chain's CDR3 is CASSLIQGYPGNTIYF. In DNA, the CDR3 is TGTGCCAGCAGCTTGATACAGGGGTACCCCGGAAACACCATATATTTT.

The sample holds many counts of this clonotype. The V call is TRBV6-5, the J call TRBJ2-3, with 8 bases that match TRBD1. CDR3 length equals 18 residues. Losses at the gene ends were 5 bases for V and 4 bases for J; bases not matched to a gene: 17. Germline CDR1 is MNHEY and CDR2 is SVGAGI. CDR3 loop: CASSHGTGTGRRADTQYF. The CDR3 DNA reads as TGTGCCAGCAGTCACGGGACAGGCACTGGGCGTAGGGCAGATACGCAGTATTTT.

This clonotype was picked up a small number of times. V gene TRBV4-1 combines with J gene TRBJ2-5; D possibly matches TRBD1 or TRBD2 (5 bases each). The CDR3 runs 13 residues. The V end lost 1 base, the J end lost 4 bases, and 7 bases lay between the germline ends. Germline lookup yields CDR1 MGHRA and CDR2 YSYEKL. The CDR3 DNA reads as TGCGCCAGCAGCCAAGTTGGGGGAGAGACCCAGTACTTC. Amino acid sequence: CASSQVGGETQYF.

This clonotype was seen repeatedly, ten times or more. The genes are TRBV11-2 and TRBJ2-7; 9 bases align to TRBD1. The CDR3 covers 14 residues. CDR1 is SGHAT, CDR2 FQNNGV, per germline. With 5 bases clipped from V and 4 bases from J, the junction kept 6 bases outside the gene matches. The CDR3 reads CASSLGQGRYEQYF. The CDR3 region has the DNA TGTGCCAGCAGCCTAGGACAGGGGCGGTACGAGCAGTACTTC.